The entry that follows covers one T cell receptor beta chain sequence. Antigen: not known. PCR used 60 Vbeta primers and 13 Jbeta primers. The method was immunoSEQ multiplex PCR; TCRdb's version includes in-frame clones alone and lacks a portion of them. Of around 120,000 clones in the sample, 70% to 80% were seen once. This specimen belongs to a study of cytomegalovirus exposure and HLA in healthy donors. General study results and limits: For most TCR beta V segments, an earlier analysis put the productive rate at about 87% or about 30% of the time.

It was healthy bone marrow donors who served as donors. From germline, CDR1 is MNHNS and CDR2 SASEGT. The CDR3 sequence is 14 residues long. The V gene lost 6 bases and the J gene lost 3 bases, with 15 bases spanning the gap. This chain joins TRBV6-1 and TRBJ2-7; TRBD1 might be the D (6 bases). The sequencing input was PBMCs. This clonotype was obtained from a woman aged 60-75 years in good health and CMV-seropositive. The CDR3 DNA reads as TGTGCCAGCAGCCCGACAACCAGGGGCTACGAGCAGTACTTC. Protein product: CASSPTTRGYEQYF.